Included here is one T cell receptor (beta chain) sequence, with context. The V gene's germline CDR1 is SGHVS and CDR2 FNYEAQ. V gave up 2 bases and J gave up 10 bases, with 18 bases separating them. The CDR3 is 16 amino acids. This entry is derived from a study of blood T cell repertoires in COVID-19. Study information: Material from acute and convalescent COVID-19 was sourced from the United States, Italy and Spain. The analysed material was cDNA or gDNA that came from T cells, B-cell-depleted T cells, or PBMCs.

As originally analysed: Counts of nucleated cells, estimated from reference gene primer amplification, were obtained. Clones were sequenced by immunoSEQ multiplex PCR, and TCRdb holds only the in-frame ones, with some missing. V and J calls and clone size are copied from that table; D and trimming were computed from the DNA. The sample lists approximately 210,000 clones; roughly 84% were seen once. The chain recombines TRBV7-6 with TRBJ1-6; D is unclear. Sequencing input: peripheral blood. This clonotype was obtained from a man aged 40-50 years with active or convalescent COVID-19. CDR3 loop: CASSLNLHGRESPLHF. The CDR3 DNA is TGTGCCAGCAGCTTAAATCTCCACGGTAGAGAGTCACCCCTCCACTTT.